The T cell receptor (beta chain) under discussion was sequenced for a study of healthy donors' naive CD4 and CD8 T cells (dated by TCRdb to the mid-2010s). As for the study more broadly: The donors were selected to cover three age groups of six people each (20-25, 40-50 and 60-70 years), had a mean age of 44, and were half female. For TCR alpha, a new primer set was designed to cover all functional IMGT alpha gene variants, and all other steps followed the beta-chain workflow. To check how TCR variation relates to lineage commitment, the researchers sequenced rearranged TCR alpha and beta chains taken from naive CD4+ and CD8+ T cells. Peripheral blood mononuclear cells were collected from 15 to 20 healthy, unrelated individuals. The donors were HLA-typed by sequencing at HLA-A, -B, -C, -DRB1, -DQB1 and -DPB1, using the SBTexcellerator protocol, an ABI3130xl analyzer and SBTengine software. What the research found in general, with its limitations: Possible repertoire bias from homeostatic proliferation of naive T cells was not directly addressed. Because alpha and beta chains were sequenced in bulk and could not be paired, combined chain effects were not evaluated. In both chains, CD4+ lineage was associated with a positively charged CDR3 and CD8+ lineage with a negatively charged CDR3. Bias between naive CD4+ and CD8+ cells was reportedly observed for most V and J gene segments, consistently across donors and independently of HLA genotype. Taken together, V genes, J genes and CDR3 charge appeared to account for 10% to 15% of the variance in CD4/CD8 propensity, acting in a largely additive way.

Cells with a CD4+CD8-CD45RO-CD45RA+ profile were isolated by FACS and defined as naive CD4+ T cells, and those with a CD8+CD4-CD45RA+CD27bright profile were defined as naive CD8+ T cells. Antibodies against CD4 (RPA-T4), CD8 (SK1), CD27 (O323), CD45RA (HI100) and CD45RO (UCHL1) were used for sorting. The sequencer was a 454 GS FLX Titanium. A previously published linear amplification protocol was used to build TCR libraries from roughly 500 ng of total RNA. Sequencing was performed on the Roche/454 Genome Sequencer with Titanium chemistry. On the authors' methods: 70,000 to 100,000 rearranged TCR alpha transcripts were sequenced from a few of the healthy donors. Unique TCR clonotypes were defined by the CDR3 junction under IMGT nomenclature, and duplicate transcripts were removed. CD4 versus CD8 status was modeled on V and J genes by logistic regression in R 2.13.0, with adjustment for donor effects and Bonferroni correction for multiple testing. TCRdb reprocessed the public reads (quality trimming at Q25 with fastp, clone calling with MiXCR) and kept in-frame beta chains. Each entry merges the rows of one CDR3 protein and shows their most common DNA and genes. None of the V and J calls come from the authors' own analysis; TCRdb made them. Counted in this sample were approximately 180,000 distinct CDR3 sequences; about 74% of them appeared once. The ten biggest clones cover around 2% of the sample.

To note about this clonotype: Its antigen is not yet known. No much larger clone exists at a distance of one base, and base qualities are not known.

CDR3 length: 16 amino acids, cysteine to phenylalanine. Just CDR3 DNA is preserved here, 48 bases in frame from base 1. The germline V gene (reference sequence) gives CDR1 as PRHDT and CDR2 as FYEKMQ. V is pruned by 4 bases and J by 6 bases, leaving 8 bases of the junction without a gene match. This TCR came from a pool of human donors in good health; the sample pools cells from several healthy donors. The specimen sequenced was naive CD4+ and CD8+ T cells sorted from blood, pooled from several donors. The cell subset or site tag for this specimen amounts to: FACS-sorted naive CD4+ (CD45RO-CD45RA+) and naive CD8+ (CD45RA+CD27bright) T cells. In this chain, TRBV13 is recombined with TRBJ2-2, with 10 bases matching TRBD2. The DNA is TGTGCCAGCAGCTCCCACACTAGCGGGAAAGCCGGGGAGCTGTTTTTT. It translates as CASSSHTSGKAGELFF.